Sequencing of this T cell receptor (beta chain) was carried out in a study of T cell responses to AZD1222 COVID-19 vaccine. Findings and limits, study-wide: Two AZD1222 administrations were followed by greater Spike-specific TCR breadth and depth. White British ancestry dominated among donors, who included more females, and clonal diversity was possibly underestimated. Spike was spanned by vaccine-associated CD4 TCRs, which were dominant at 160-218 and 743-854.

Comment on this clone: Its antigen is currently unknown.

Trimming took off 3 bases at V and 5 bases at J, with 13 bases between the two ends. The germline V gene encodes CDR1 SQVTM and CDR2 ANQGSEA. The CDR3 contains 13 residues. Whether given at about 4 or about 12 weeks, second doses were pooled. Profiling relied on immunoSEQ multiplex PCR, and the TCRdb table lists in-frame clones only, not all of them. This sample carries approximately 110,000 clones, roughly 87% of them seen once, and the ten largest clones take roughly 2.5%. The sequences come from peripheral blood, collected 28 days after the second AZD1222 dose. The genes are TRBV29-1 and TRBJ1-2; D is perhaps TRBD1 (6 bases). The TCR originated in an adult who received the AZD1222 COVID-19 vaccine. CDR3 coding DNA: TGCAGCGTTGAGGGACAAGGGGGATATGGCTACACCTTC. Amino acids: CSVEGQGGYGYTF.